This T cell receptor beta chain was observed in a study of early stage breast cancer tumors. Concerning this clone itself: Its target is not known.

Broader study findings: Most shared enriched TCRB sequences were commonly generated ones. Tumors had roughly 2.5-fold higher T cell density and higher clonality than adjacent normal breast tissue. Blood repertoires resembled normal breast more than tumor.

CDR1 is ENHRY and CDR2 is SYGVKD in the germline V gene. This CDR3 comprises 16 residues. With V trimmed by 8 bases and J by 2 bases, 8 bases remained unmatched. Produced via immunoSEQ multiplex PCR; TCRdb's table is partial and in-frame only. The sample lists approximately 14,000 clones; approximately 84% were seen once. The chain carries TRBV10-3 and TRBJ1-3, with 11 bases fitting TRBD1. The material sequenced was normal breast tissue next to the tumor. This clonotype was sampled from a person aged 30-39 years with breast cancer. In nucleotides, the CDR3 is TGTGCCATCGGGCGGGACAGGGGGGGTACTGGAAACACCATATATTTT. This gives the protein CAIGRDRGGTGNTIYF.